This T cell receptor beta chain was recorded in a study of CD8 T cells in Susac syndrome. Peripheral blood CD8+ and CD4+ T cells were profiled by TCR beta sequencing. Relapsing-remitting disease, either stable or active, was present in the treatment-naive patients who were the multiple sclerosis controls. TEMRA cells were FACS-enriched, while CD8+ and CD4+ T cells were negatively isolated. The CDR3 length is 16 residues. CDR1 LNHDA and CDR2 SQIVND come from the germline V gene (reference sequence). The junction had 8 bases not matched to a gene; V was cut back by 7 bases and J by 4 bases. RNA amounts of roughly 0.45 to 1 ug underwent reverse transcription with random hexamers. Amplification of TCR beta CDR3 by immunoSEQ multiplex PCR spanned 54 Vbeta and 13 Jbeta. TCRdb called the immunoSEQ multiplex PCR reads again in MiXCR, with one record for every CDR3 protein. Of about 250,000 distinct CDR3 sequences in the sample, about 94% were seen once.

The sample comprised CD4+ T cells from PBMCs. This TCR was sampled from a human donor with multiple sclerosis. The chain links TRBV19 to TRBJ2-6; 9 bases line up with TRBD1. The CDR3 region is CASTPGQGSGANVLTF. As DNA, the CDR3 is TGTGCCAGTACCCCCGGACAGGGGTCGGGGGCCAACGTCCTGACTTTC.